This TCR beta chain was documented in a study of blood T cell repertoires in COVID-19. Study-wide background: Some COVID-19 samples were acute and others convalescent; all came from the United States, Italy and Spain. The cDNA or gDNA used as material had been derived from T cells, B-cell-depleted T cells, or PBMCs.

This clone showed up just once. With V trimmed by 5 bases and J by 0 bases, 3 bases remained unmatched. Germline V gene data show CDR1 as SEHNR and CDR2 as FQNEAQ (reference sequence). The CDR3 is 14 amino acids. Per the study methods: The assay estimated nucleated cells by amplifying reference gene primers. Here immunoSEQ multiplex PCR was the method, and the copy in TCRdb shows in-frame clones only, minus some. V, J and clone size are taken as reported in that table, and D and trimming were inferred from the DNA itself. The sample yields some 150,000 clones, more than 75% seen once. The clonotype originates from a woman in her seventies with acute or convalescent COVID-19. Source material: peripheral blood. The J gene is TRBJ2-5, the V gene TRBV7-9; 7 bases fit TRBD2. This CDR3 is CASSPGGNQETQYF. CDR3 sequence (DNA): TGTGCCAGCAGCCCGGGGGGAAACCAAGAGACCCAGTACTTC. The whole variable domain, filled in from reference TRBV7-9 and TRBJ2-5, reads DTGVSQNPRHKITKRGQNVTFRCDPISEHNRLYWYRQTLGQGPEFLTYFQNEAQLEKSRLLSDRFSAERPKGSFSTLEIQRTEQGDSAMYLCASSPGGNQETQYFGPGTRLLVL.